This T cell receptor (beta chain) was identified in a study of cytomegalovirus exposure and HLA in healthy donors. Germline V CDR1 and CDR2: MNHEY, SVGAGI. The CDR3 is 13 residues long. V lost 6 bases, J lost 3 bases, and 2 bases stayed unmatched. Vbeta (60) and Jbeta (13) primers were used in the PCR. The repertoire was sequenced with immunoSEQ multiplex PCR; TCRdb's copy has only in-frame clones and lacks some. The repertoire has 98,000 or so clones, roughly three quarters of them found once; the top ten carry roughly 1.9%. J is TRBJ1-2 and V is TRBV6-5; TRBD1 matches 9 bases. The receptor was derived from a woman in her thirties or forties in good health and CMV-seronegative. The sample taken for sequencing was PBMCs. CDR3 in DNA: TGTGCCAGCAGGAGACAGGGGGACTATGGCTACACCTTC. Translated, it gives CASRRQGDYGYTF.